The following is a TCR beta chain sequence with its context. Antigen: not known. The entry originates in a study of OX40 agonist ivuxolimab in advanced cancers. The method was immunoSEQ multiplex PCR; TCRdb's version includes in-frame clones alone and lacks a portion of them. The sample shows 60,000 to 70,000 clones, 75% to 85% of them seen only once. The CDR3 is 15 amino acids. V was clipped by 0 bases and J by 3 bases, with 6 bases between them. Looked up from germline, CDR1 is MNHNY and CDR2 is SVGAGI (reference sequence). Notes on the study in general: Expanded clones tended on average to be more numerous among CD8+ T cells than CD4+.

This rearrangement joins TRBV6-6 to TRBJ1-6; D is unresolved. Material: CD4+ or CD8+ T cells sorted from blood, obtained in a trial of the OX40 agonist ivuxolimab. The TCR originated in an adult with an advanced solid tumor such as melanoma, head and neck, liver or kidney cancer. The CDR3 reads CASSYSHVYNSPLHF. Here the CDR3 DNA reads TGTGCCAGCAGTTACTCTCACGTCTATAATTCACCCCTCCACTTT.